This note documents a single T cell receptor beta chain sequence. No antigen is known for it. This sample was taken from a study of graft-versus-host responses after intestinal transplantation. Overall study results and limits: High graft-versus-host to host-versus-graft clonal ratios were seen in allografts of patients with graft-donor T cell macrochimerism.

Using immunoSEQ multiplex PCR, the repertoire was profiled, and TCRdb retains in-frame clones only, with some absent. Of approximately 97,000 clones in the sample, 85% to 95% were seen once. The CDR3 covers 16 residues. The trim removed 6 bases at V and 2 bases at J, leaving 12 bases unmatched. The V gene's germline CDR1 is WSHSY and CDR2 SAAADI. The rearrangement joins TRBV10-2 to TRBJ2-7, with 8 bases fitting TRBD1. This specimen consisted of unstimulated CD8+ T cells sorted from spleen or lymph node cells, obtained before transplant. The clonotype comes from a human donor who was the organ donor for an intestinal transplant. CDR3 nucleotide sequence: TGCGCCAGCAGCGTTAAGACAGGGGCCAACACCTACGAGCAGTACTTC. Amino acid sequence: CASSVKTGANTYEQYF.